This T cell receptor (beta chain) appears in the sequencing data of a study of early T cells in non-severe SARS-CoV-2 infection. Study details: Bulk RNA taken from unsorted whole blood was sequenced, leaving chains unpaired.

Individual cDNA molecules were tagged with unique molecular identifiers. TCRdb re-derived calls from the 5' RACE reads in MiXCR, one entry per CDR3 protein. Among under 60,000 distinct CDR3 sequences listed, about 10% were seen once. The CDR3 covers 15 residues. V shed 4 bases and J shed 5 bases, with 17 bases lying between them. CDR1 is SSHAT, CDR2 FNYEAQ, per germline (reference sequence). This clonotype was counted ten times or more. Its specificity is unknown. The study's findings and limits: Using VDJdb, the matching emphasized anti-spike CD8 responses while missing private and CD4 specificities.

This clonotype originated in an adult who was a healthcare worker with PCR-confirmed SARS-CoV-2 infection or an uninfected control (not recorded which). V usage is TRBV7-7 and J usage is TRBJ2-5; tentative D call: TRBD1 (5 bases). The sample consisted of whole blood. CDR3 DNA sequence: TGTGCCAGCAGCTCCTATCAGGGTCCCCGGGAGACCCAGTACTTC. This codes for CASSSYQGPRETQYF.